This T cell receptor beta chain is from a study of blood T cell repertoires in COVID-19. About the study: Acute and convalescent COVID-19 samples came from the United States, Italy and Spain.

The data were produced by immunoSEQ multiplex PCR, yet TCRdb's version contains in-frame clones alone and is incomplete. The table shows about 370,000 clones, with roughly nine tenths occurring only once. CDR3 length equals 14 residues. The V end was cut by 0 bases, the J end by 5 bases, with 10 bases between. From germline, CDR1 is SGHRS and CDR2 YFSETQ. The sequence was collected from a woman in her forties who had been exposed to COVID-19. Sequenced input: PBMCs or T cells enriched from blood (not recorded which). The rearrangement uses TRBV5-1 and TRBJ2-3; D is unclear. In DNA, the CDR3 is TGCGCCAGCAGCTTGGCTTCTCTTAAAGATACGCAGTATTTT. Protein product: CASSLASLKDTQYF. Filled out from reference TRBV5-1 and TRBJ2-3, the complete variable domain reads KAGVTQTPRYLIKTRGQQVTLSCSPISGHRSVSWYQQTPGQGLQFLFEYFSETQRNKGNFPGRFSGRQFSNSRSEMNVSTLELGDSALYLCASSLASLKDTQYFGPGTRLTVL.